This TCR beta chain was obtained from a study of T cells in Graves' hyperthyroidism and ophthalmopathy. The germline gives CDR1 SEHNR, CDR2 FQNEAQ (reference sequence). CDR3 length: 18 amino acids. V lost 2 bases, J lost 0 bases, and 10 bases stayed unmatched. This clonotype was seen at least ten times. From RNA transcripts, TCR beta CDR3 regions were amplified. First-round RT-PCR targeting the TCR CDR3 was performed with the HTBI primer set. TCRdb fed the multiplex PCR reads into MiXCR, producing one record per CDR3 protein. The sample has 500,000 or so distinct CDR3 sequences; about 15% are singletons.

The TCR comes from a young woman with Graves' ophthalmopathy. Sequenced sample: blood. The chain recombines TRBV7-9 with TRBJ2-3; 8 positions match TRBD2. CDR3 in amino acids: CASSLSRSLAGSTDTQYF. CDR3 DNA sequence: TGTGCCAGCAGCTTAAGCAGGAGTCTAGCGGGTAGCACAGATACGCAGTATTTT.